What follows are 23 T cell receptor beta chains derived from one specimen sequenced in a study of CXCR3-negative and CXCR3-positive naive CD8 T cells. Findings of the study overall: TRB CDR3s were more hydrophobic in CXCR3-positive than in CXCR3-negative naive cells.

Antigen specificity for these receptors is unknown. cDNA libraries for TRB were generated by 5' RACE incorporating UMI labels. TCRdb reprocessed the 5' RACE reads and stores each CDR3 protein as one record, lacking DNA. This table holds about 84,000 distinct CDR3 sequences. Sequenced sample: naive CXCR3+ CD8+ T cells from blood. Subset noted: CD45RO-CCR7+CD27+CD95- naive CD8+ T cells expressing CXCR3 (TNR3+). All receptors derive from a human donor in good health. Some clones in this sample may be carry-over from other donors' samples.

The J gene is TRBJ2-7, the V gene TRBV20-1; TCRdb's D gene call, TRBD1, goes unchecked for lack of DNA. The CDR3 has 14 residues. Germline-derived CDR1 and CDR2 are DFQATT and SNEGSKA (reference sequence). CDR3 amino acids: CSVDSRDPPYEQYF.

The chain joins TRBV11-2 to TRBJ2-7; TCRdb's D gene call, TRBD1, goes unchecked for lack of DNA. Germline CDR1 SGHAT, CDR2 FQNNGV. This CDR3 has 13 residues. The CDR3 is CASSSGTLTEQYF.

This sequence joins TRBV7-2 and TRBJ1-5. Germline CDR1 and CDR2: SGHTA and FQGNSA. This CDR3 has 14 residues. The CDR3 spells CASSSRGGNQPQHF.

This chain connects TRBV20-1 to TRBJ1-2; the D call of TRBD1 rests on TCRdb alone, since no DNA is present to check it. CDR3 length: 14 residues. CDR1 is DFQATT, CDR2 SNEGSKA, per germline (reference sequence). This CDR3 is CSARDPDNFYGYTF.

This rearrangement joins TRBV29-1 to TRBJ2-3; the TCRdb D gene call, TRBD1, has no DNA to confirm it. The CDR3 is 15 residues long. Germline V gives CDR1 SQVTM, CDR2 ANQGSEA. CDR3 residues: CSVECWDRGTDTQYF.

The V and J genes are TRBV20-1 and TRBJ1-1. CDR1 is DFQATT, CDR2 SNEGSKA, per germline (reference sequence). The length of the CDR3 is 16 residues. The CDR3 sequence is CSARDQVYGSTAEAFF.

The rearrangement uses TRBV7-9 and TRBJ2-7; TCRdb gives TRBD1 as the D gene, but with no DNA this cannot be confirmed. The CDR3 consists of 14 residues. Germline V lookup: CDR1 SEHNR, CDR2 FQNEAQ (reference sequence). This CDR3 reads CASSFNLAGVEQYF.

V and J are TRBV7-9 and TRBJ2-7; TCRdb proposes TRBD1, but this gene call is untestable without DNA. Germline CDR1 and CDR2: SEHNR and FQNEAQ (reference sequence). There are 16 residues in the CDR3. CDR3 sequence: CASSSSGTYKAYEQYF.

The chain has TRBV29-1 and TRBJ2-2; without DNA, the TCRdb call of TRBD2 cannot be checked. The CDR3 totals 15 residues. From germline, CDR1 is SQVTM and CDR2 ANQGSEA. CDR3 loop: CSVQESRTNTGELFF.

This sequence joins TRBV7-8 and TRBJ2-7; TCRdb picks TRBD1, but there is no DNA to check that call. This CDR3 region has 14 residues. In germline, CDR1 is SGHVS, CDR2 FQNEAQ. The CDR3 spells CASSPTGAGDEQYF.

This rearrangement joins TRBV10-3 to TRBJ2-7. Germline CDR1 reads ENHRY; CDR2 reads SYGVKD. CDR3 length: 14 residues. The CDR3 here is CAISDEDKTYEQYF.

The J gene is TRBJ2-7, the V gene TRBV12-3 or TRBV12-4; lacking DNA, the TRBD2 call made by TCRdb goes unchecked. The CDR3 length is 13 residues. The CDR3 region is CASSPPRSYEQYF.

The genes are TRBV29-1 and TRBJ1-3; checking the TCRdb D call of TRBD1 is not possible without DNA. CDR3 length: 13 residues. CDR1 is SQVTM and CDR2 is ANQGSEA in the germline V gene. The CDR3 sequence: CSVTGSPGNTIYF.

The CDR3 loop reads CSGTSFGRYSYNEQFF. The V gene is TRBV29-1, the J gene TRBJ2-1; lacking DNA, the TRBD1 call made by TCRdb goes unchecked. The CDR3 totals 16 residues. CDR1 and CDR2 from the germline V gene are SQVTM and ANQGSEA.

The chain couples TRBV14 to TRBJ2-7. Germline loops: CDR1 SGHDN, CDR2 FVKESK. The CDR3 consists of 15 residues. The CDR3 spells CASSQEFSDSYEQYF.

This CDR3 is CASSSPGTGNEQFF. The gene calls are TRBV28 and TRBJ2-1; there is no DNA to check the TCRdb D call of TRBD1. Germline CDR1 is MDHEN and CDR2 is SYDVKM. This CDR3 is 14 amino acids long.

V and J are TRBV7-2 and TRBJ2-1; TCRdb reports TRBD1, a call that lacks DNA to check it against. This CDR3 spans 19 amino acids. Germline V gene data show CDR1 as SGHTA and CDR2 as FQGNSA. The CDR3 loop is CASSLWAAPQGLAPNEQFF.

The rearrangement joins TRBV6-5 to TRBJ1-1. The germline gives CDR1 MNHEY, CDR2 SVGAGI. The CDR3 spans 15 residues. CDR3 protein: CASSPHAGLNTEAFF.

This CDR3 is CASSYRQGGGAEQYF. The chain couples TRBV6-8 to TRBJ2-7; TCRdb indicates TRBD2, and absent DNA this call remains unverified. The CDR3 is 15 amino acids. Germline V gene lookup returns CDR1 MNHGY and CDR2 SAAAGT.

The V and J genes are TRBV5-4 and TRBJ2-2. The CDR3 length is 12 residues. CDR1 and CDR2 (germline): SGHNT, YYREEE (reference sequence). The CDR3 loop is CASSTVTGELFF.

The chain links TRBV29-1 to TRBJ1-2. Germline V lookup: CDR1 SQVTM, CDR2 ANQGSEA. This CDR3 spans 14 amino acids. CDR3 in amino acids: CSVGRSEDHISYTF.

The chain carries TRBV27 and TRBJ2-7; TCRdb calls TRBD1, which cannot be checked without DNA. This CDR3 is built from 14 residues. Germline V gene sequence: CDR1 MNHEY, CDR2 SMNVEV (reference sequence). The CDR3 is CASSPGTGVFEQYF.

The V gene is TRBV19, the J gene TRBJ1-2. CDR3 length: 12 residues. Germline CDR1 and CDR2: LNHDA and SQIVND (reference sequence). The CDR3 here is CATEGVRGGYTF. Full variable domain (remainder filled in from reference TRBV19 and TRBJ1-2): DGGITQSPKYLFRKEGQNVTLSCEQNLNHDAMYWYRQDPGQGLRLIYYSQIVNDFQKGDIAEGYSVSREKKESFPLTVTSAQKNPTAFYLCATEGVRGGYTFGSGTRLTVV.